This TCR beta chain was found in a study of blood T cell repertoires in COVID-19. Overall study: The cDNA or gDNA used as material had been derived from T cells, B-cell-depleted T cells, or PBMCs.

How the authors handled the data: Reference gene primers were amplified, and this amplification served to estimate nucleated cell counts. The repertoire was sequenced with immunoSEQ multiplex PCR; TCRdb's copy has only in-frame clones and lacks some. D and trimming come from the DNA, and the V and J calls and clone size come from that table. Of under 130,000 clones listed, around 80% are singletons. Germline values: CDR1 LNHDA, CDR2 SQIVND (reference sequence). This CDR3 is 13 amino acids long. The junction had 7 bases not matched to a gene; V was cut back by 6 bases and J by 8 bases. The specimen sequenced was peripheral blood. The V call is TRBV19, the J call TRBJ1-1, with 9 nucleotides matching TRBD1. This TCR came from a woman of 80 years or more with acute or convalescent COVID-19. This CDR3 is CASSNRDRVEAFF. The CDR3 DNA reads TGTGCCAGTAGCAACCGGGACAGGGTAGAAGCTTTCTTT.